This T cell receptor beta chain was sequenced in a study of molecular identifiers for immune sequencing clone quantification. Study-level background: The replicate experiment used RNA from roughly 18,000 or 92,000 naive CD8 cells. This RNA was split into five aliquots, and four of them were sequenced. Study results and limitations: Under 1% of molecules in naive cells, but over 99% of effector molecules, belonged to clones above 20 RNA copies.

With listed TCR primers and previously described methods, bulk TCR libraries were prepared. TCRdb re-analysed the PCR reads in MiXCR, keeping a single row per CDR3 protein. The sample gives roughly 100,000 distinct CDR3 sequences, about a third of which show up once; about 9.1% is in the top ten. Germline lookup yields CDR1 LGHNA and CDR2 YNFKEQ. Trimming shortened V by 1 base and J by 2 bases, and 14 bases separated the two germline ends. This CDR3 comprises 17 residues. This clonotype has only a few counts. The antigen remains unidentified. Source material: naive CD8+ T cells from blood, with Jurkat cell RNA spiked in. Subset given: FACS-sorted CD8+CD4-CCR7+CD45RA+ naive T cells. The sequence derives from a human donor in good health. Some libraries in this study had Jurkat cell RNA spiked in. The chain has TRBV4-2 and TRBJ1-4, with a tentative D call TRBD1 (5 bases). In DNA, the CDR3 is TGTGCCAGCAGCCAAGTTAGGTTGGAGGGGACTAATGAAAAACTGTTTTTT. Protein: CASSQVRLEGTNEKLFF.